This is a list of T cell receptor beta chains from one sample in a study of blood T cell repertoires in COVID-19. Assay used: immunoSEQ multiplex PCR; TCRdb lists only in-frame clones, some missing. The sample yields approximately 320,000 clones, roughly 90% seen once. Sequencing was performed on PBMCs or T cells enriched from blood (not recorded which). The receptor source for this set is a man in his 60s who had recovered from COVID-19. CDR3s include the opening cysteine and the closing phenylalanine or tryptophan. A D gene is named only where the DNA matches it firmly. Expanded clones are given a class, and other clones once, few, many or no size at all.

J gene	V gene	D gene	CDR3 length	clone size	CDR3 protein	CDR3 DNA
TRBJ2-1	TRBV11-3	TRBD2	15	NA	CASSSREGLSNEQFF	TGTGCCAGCAGCTCGCGGGAGGGCCTGAGCAATGAGCAGTTCTTC
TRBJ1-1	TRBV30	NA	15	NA	CAWSPALTGNTEAFF	TGTGCCTGGAGTCCAGCCTTAACAGGGAACACTGAAGCTTTCTTT
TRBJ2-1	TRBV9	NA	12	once	CASSMGGNEQFF	TGTGCCAGCAGCATGGGGGGTAATGAGCAGTTCTTC
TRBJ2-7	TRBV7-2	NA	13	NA	CASSSTGSYEQYF	TGTGCCAGCAGCTCTACGGGCTCCTACGAGCAGTACTTC
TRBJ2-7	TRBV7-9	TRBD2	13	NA	CASSRGTIYEQYF	TGTGCCAGCAGCCGGGGGACTATCTACGAGCAGTACTTC
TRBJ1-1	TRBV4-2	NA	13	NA	CASSQDRGGEAFF	TGTGCCAGCAGCCAAGATCGCGGTGGTGAAGCTTTCTTT
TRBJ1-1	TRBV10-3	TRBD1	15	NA	CAINAGTGGRTEAFF	TGTGCCATCAACGCCGGGACAGGGGGCAGGACTGAAGCTTTCTTT
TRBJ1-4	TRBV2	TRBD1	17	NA	CASRGTGSEATNEKLFF	TGTGCCAGCAGGGGGACAGGGTCGGAAGCAACTAATGAAAAACTGTTTTTT
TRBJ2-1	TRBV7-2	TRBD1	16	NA	CASSPSGQGSYNEQFF	TGTGCCAGCAGCCCCTCGGGACAGGGCTCCTACAATGAGCAGTTCTTC
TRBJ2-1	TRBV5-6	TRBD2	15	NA	CASSLVSGGANEQFF	TGTGCCAGCAGCTTGGTTAGCGGGGGGGCCAATGAGCAGTTCTTC
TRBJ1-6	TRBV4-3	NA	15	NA	CASSQALGVNSPLHF	TGCGCCAGCAGCCAAGCTCTAGGGGTAAATTCACCCCTCCACTTT
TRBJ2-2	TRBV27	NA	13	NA	CASSRGNTGELFF	TGTGCCAGCAGTCGGGGGAACACCGGGGAGCTGTTTTTT
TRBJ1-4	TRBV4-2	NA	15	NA	CASSQDRGKGEKLFF	TGTGCCAGCAGCCAAGATAGGGGGAAGGGGGAAAAACTGTTTTTT
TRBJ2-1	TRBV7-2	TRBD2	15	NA	CASSLTSGVGNEQFF	TGTGCCAGCAGCTTAACCAGCGGGGTTGGTAATGAGCAGTTCTTC
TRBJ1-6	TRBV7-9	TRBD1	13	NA	CASTGTGDSPLHF	TGTGCCTCCACCGGGACAGGGGATTCACCCCTCCACTTT
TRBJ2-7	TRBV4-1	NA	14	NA	CASSQDPLQDEQYF	TGCGCCAGCAGCCAAGACCCCCTCCAGGACGAGCAGTACTTC
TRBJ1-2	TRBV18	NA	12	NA	CASSPYEGGYTF	TGTGCCAGCTCACCCTACGAGGGTGGCTACACCTTC